This is a list of T cell receptor beta chains from one sample in a study of T cells in Graves' hyperthyroidism and ophthalmopathy. MiXCR was run by TCRdb on the multiplex PCR reads, yielding one entry per CDR3 protein. The sample has roughly 360,000 distinct CDR3 sequences, roughly 13% seen once; the top ten hold roughly 20%. Material: blood. These receptors all come from a man aged 25 to 40 with Graves' hyperthyroidism that later progressed to Graves' ophthalmopathy. CDR3s include the opening cysteine and the closing phenylalanine or tryptophan. A D gene is named only where the DNA matches it firmly. A clone size is listed for some rows: how often the clone was seen (once, few, many), or a class if it is expanded.

clone size,D gene,V gene,J gene,CDR3 DNA,CDR3 protein
many,NA,TRBV6-1,TRBJ1-2,TGTGCCAGCAGTGAAGGCGGACGCGGGAACTATGGCTACACCTTC,CASSEGGRGNYGYTF
many,NA,TRBV10-3,TRBJ1-4,TGTGCCATCAGTGTACAAATTAATGAAAAACTGTTTTTT,CAISVQINEKLFF
many,TRBD1,TRBV5-1,TRBJ1-4,TGCGCCAGCAGCTTGGTGGGCGCTGGACAGGGGGAAAAACTGTTTTTT,CASSLVGAGQGEKLFF
many,NA,TRBV28,TRBJ1-4,TGTGCCAGCAGTTATAATGAAAAACTGTTTTTT,CASSYNEKLFF
NA,NA,TRBV7-9,TRBJ1-3,TGTGCCAGCAACCAAGGCGGCAGAGGAAACACCATATATTTT,CASNQGGRGNTIYF
NA,TRBD1,TRBV7-2,TRBJ1-3,TGTGCCAGCAGCTTCCCGGGACAGGGTCACTCTGGAAACACCATATATTTT,CASSFPGQGHSGNTIYF
few,NA,TRBV6-5,TRBJ1-6,TGTGCCAGCAGTTACTCGTACGGCCGAGGGGCCCTCCACTTT,CASSYSYGRGALHF
many,NA,TRBV11-2,TRBJ2-5,TGTGCCAGCAGCTTAGGCCTTACGTACCAAGAGACCCAGTACTTC,CASSLGLTYQETQYF
few,NA,TRBV7-9,TRBJ2-5,TGTGCCAGCAGCCCCGGTAGGCCCCAAGAGACCCAGTACTTC,CASSPGRPQETQYF
many,TRBD2,TRBV20-1,TRBJ2-3,TGCAGTGCTAGGACGGGACTAGCGAACGGGGGCACGCAGTATTTT,CSARTGLANGGTQYF
few,TRBD2,TRBV7-9,TRBJ2-1,TGTGCCAGCAGCACGACCCCGGGACTAGCGGCGCCCTCCTACAATGAGCAGTTCTTC,CASSTTPGLAAPSYNEQFF
many,NA,TRBV5-1,TRBJ1-5,TGCGCCAGCAGCCCAAGGGGTGGCAATCAGCCCCAGCATTTT,CASSPRGGNQPQHF
many,TRBD1,TRBV2,TRBJ1-4,TGTGCCAGCACTGGGACAGTGATTGCAACTAATGAAAAACTGTTTTTT,CASTGTVIATNEKLFF
many,NA,TRBV11-2,TRBJ2-7,TGTGCCAGCAGCGTCCCGGGACTGCCCTACGAGCAGTACTTC,CASSVPGLPYEQYF
NA,NA,TRBV6-6,TRBJ1-2,TGTGCCAGCAGTTACTCGCAAGGGTCCTCTGGCTACACCTTC,CASSYSQGSSGYTF
NA,TRBD2,TRBV5-1,TRBJ2-1,TGCGCCAGCAGCCCCCTGGTAGGACTAGATGAGCAGTTCTTC,CASSPLVGLDEQFF
NA,NA,TRBV5-4,TRBJ2-3,TGTGCCAGCAGCCGGTATAGCGGAACTAGCACAGATACGCAGTATTTT,CASSRYSGTSTDTQYF
NA,NA,TRBV19,TRBJ1-1,TGTGCCAGTAGTATTGCGGACAGATACTCGAACACTGAAGCTTTCTTT,CASSIADRYSNTEAFF
NA,NA,TRBV5-1,TRBJ2-5,TGCGCCAGCAGCAGTACAGGGTACCTACAAGAGACCCAGTACTTC,CASSSTGYLQETQYF
many,TRBD2,TRBV20-1,TRBJ2-7,TGCAGTGCTAGCAGGGACTACTACGAGCAGTACTTC,CSASRDYYEQYF
many,NA,TRBV16,TRBJ2-1,TGTGCCAGCAGCCAATCTTGGCAGGGGGGATATGAGCAGTTCTTC,CASSQSWQGGYEQFF
few,TRBD2,TRBV19,TRBJ2-1,TGTGCCAGTAGTATCGCCTCCTGGGGGGGCAATGAGCAGTTCTTC,CASSIASWGGNEQFF
many,NA,TRBV7-6,TRBJ2-7,TGTGCCAGCAGCTCAGGGGATGGATCCTACGAGCAGTACTTC,CASSSGDGSYEQYF
NA,TRBD1,TRBV2,TRBJ1-5,TGTGCCAGCAGTGAGGGTCAGGGGGGCTATCAGCCCCAGCATTTT,CASSEGQGGYQPQHF
many,NA,TRBV2,TRBJ2-7,TGTGCCAGCATCGGCCCGGGCCCCTACGAGCAGTACTTC,CASIGPGPYEQYF
many,NA,TRBV20-1,TRBJ2-7,TGCAGTGCTGGGGGTGGTGGGGCGGTTAGGGGGGAGCAGTACTTC,CSAGGGGAVRGEQYF
many,TRBD1,TRBV18,TRBJ1-5,TGTGCCAGCTCACCACAAGGACAGGGTGATCAGCCCCAGCATTTT,CASSPQGQGDQPQHF
many,NA,TRBV20-1,TRBJ2-5,TGCAGTGCTAGGAGCAGCTATACCTTACAAGAGACCCAGTACTTC,CSARSSYTLQETQYF
few,NA,TRBV7-9,TRBJ1-4,TGTGCCAGCAGCTTAGTGTCGGCGGGGAATGAAAAACTGTTTTTT,CASSLVSAGNEKLFF
NA,NA,TRBV29-1,TRBJ2-3,TGCAGCGTTGACCCTAGCACAGATACGCAGTATTTT,CSVDPSTDTQYF
many,TRBD1,TRBV4-1,TRBJ1-2,TGCGCCAGCAGCCAGCGGACAGGAAACTATGGCTACACCTTC,CASSQRTGNYGYTF
NA,TRBD2,TRBV12-3/TRBV12-4,TRBJ2-1,TGTGCCAGCAGTTTAGTCCCAGCGGGGGGGCGGTTCTTC,CASSLVPAGGRFF
few,TRBD1,TRBV12-3/TRBV12-4,TRBJ1-5,TGTGCCAGCAGTTCCCTGGGGTGGGACAGAGAGATTAGCAATCAGCCCCAGCATTTT,CASSSLGWDREISNQPQHF
few,NA,TRBV27,TRBJ2-1,TGTGCCAGCAGTTTATGGGGAGACGGCGAGCAGTTCTTC,CASSLWGDGEQFF
few,NA,TRBV18,TRBJ2-3,TGTGCCAGCTCACCTCGACAGGACTCGAGCACAGATACGCAGTATTTT,CASSPRQDSSTDTQYF
NA,NA,TRBV11-2,TRBJ1-4,TGTGCCAGCAGCGCCATTACCAGGGACTCGAGGAAAAAACTGTTTTTT,CASSAITRDSRKKLFF
many,TRBD1,TRBV12-3/TRBV12-4,TRBJ1-2,TGTGCCAGCAGACCGGGACAGAACTATGGCTACACCTTC,CASRPGQNYGYTF
NA,NA,TRBV4-1,TRBJ2-2,TGCGCCAGCAGGGGGGTAAGCGGCACCGGGGAGCTGTTTTTT,CASRGVSGTGELFF
NA,NA,TRBV14,TRBJ2-2,TGTGCCAGCAGCCAATTTATAGGGATCGCGGGCACCGGGGAGCTGTTTTTT,CASSQFIGIAGTGELFF
many,NA,TRBV2,TRBJ1-5,TGTGCCAGCAACTGGGGGAATAGCAATCAGCCCCAGCATTTT,CASNWGNSNQPQHF
many,TRBD2,TRBV20-1,TRBJ2-1,TGCAGTGCTAGGACTAGCGGGTCTTACAATGAGCAGTTCTTC,CSARTSGSYNEQFF
many,NA,TRBV4-1,TRBJ1-5,TGCGCCAGCAGCCAAGAGGAGCATCAGCCCCAGCATTTT,CASSQEEHQPQHF
NA,NA,TRBV30,TRBJ2-5,TGTGCCTGGAGTATTTCGGGTTTAGAGACCCAGTACTTC,CAWSISGLETQYF
few,NA,TRBV29-1,TRBJ1-1,TGCAGCGTTGCGGGAACTGAAGCTTTCTTT,CSVAGTEAFF
NA,NA,TRBV9,TRBJ1-2,TGTGCCAGCAGCCCATCCCCGACCTGGGAGGGGGATGGCTACACCTTC,CASSPSPTWEGDGYTF
few,NA,TRBV2,TRBJ1-6,TGTGCCAGCAGTGTCATACAGGGCTCACCCCTCCACTTT,CASSVIQGSPLHF